Shown below are 6 T cell receptor beta chains from a single sample sequenced in a study of response to subunit inactivated influenza vaccine. From the RT-PCR reads, TCRdb called clonotypes with MiXCR, one entry per CDR3 protein. The sample consists of 650,000 to 800,000 distinct CDR3 sequences, roughly 13% of them appearing once. This specimen was PBMCs from blood, taken 14 days before vaccination. These TCRs come from a man between 50 and 59 years old who received an inactivated influenza vaccine.

This clonotype was seen more than once but under ten times. J is TRBJ2-7 and V is TRBV5-1, with 11 bases lining up with TRBD1. The CDR3 runs to 16 residues. Looked up from germline, CDR1 is SGHRS and CDR2 is YFSETQ. After removal of 0 bases from V and 2 bases from J, the junction contained 4 bases not matched to a gene. Here the CDR3 reads CASSLGRTGGPYEQYF. The DNA for the CDR3 is TGCGCCAGCAGCTTGGGACGGACAGGGGGCCCCTACGAGCAGTACTTC.

This rearrangement joins TRBV7-2 to TRBJ2-1, with TRBD2 matching over 7 bases. The V gene's germline CDR1 is SGHTA and CDR2 FQGNSA. There are 13 residues in the CDR3. Unmatched junction bases numbered 3, after V lost 5 bases and J lost 5 bases. CDR3 coding DNA: TGTGCCAGCAGCCGGAGCGGGAACAATGAGCAGTTCTTC. Amino acids: CASSRSGNNEQFF.

The chain uses TRBV14 and TRBJ1-1; D unresolved. This CDR3 has 15 amino acids. V was cut by 6 bases and J by 1 base, with 15 bases left in between. Germline V gene data show CDR1 as SGHDN and CDR2 as FVKESK. The CDR3 DNA is TGTGCCAGCAGACTTAGTGGGATGGCGAACACTGAAGCTTTCTTT. Protein product: CASRLSGMANTEAFF.

The CDR3 nucleotides read TGTGCCAGCAGCTGGAGCGGGACTTTCAACACCGGGGAGCTGTTTTTT. Its protein product is CASSWSGTFNTGELFF. The V call is TRBV12-3 or TRBV12-4, the J call TRBJ2-2; the match to TRBD2 covers 7 bases. J gave up 2 bases and V 6 bases, and 9 bases lay outside the gene matches. The CDR3 spans 16 residues.

The chain joins TRBV9 to TRBJ2-1; 8 bases agree with TRBD2. The V gene's germline CDR1 is SGDLS and CDR2 YYNGEE. The CDR3 runs 14 residues. The V segment lost 4 bases and the J segment 9 bases; nucleotides outside the gene matches: 9. CDR3 nucleotides: TGTGCCAGCAGCCCCGGGGGGGCTTTCAGTGAGCAGTTCTTC. It encodes CASSPGGAFSEQFF.

The CDR3, as DNA: TGTGCCACCAGCAGAGAGGGCGGCAAAAACATTCAGTACTTC. Protein: CATSREGGKNIQYF. This chain uses TRBV15 with TRBJ2-4; D gene unclear. CDR1 LNHNV and CDR2 YYDKDF come from the germline V gene (reference sequence). The CDR3 is made up of 14 amino acids. Trimming cost V 0 bases and J 3 bases, with 6 bases left between them.